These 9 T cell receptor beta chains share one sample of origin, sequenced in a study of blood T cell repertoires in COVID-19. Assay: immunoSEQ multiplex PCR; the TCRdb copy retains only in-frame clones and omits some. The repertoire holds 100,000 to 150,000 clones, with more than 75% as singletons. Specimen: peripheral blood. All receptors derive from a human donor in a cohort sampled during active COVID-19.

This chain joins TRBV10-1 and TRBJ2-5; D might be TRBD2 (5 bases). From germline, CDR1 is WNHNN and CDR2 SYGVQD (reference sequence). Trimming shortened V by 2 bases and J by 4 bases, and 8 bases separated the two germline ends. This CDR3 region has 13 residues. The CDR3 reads CASSETAVETQYF. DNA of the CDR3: TGCGCCAGCAGTGAGACAGCGGTAGAGACCCAGTACTTC.

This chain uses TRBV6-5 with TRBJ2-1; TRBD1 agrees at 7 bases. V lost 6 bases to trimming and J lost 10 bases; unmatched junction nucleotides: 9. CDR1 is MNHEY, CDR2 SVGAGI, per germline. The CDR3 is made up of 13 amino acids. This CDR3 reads CASRKTGAREQFF. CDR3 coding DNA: TGTGCCAGCAGAAAAACAGGGGCTCGGGAGCAGTTCTTC.

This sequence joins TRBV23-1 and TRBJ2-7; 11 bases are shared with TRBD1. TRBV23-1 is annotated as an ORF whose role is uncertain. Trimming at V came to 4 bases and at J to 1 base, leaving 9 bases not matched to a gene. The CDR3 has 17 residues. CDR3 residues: CASSLRTGGSPSYEQYF. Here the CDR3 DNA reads TGCGCCAGCAGTCTCCGGACAGGGGGCTCCCCTTCCTACGAGCAGTACTTC.

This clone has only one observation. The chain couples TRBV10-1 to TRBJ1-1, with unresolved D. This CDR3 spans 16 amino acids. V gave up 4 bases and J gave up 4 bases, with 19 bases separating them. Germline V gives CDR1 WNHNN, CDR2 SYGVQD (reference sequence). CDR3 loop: CASSVRRTQRSTEAFF. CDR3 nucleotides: TGCGCCAGCAGTGTAAGGAGGACCCAGCGGAGCACTGAAGCTTTCTTT.

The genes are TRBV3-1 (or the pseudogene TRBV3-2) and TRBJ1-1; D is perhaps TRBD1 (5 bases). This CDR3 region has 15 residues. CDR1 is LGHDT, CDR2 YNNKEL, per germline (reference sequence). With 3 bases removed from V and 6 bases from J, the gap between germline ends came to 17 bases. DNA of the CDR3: TGTGCCAGCAGCCAGCATGTGGGGGGGAAGGCTGAAGCTTTCTTT. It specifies CASSQHVGGKAEAFF.

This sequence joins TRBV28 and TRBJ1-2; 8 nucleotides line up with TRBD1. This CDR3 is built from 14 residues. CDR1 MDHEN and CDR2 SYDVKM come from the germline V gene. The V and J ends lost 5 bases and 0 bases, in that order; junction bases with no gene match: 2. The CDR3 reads CASSPQGANYGYTF. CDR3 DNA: TGTGCCAGCAGTCCACAGGGGGCTAACTATGGCTACACCTTC.

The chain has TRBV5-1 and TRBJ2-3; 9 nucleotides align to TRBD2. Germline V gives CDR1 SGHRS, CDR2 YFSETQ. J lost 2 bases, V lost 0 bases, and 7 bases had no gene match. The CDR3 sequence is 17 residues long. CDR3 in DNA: TGCGCCAGCAGCTTGGCTAGGCTAGCGGGATACACAGATACGCAGTATTTT. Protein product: CASSLARLAGYTDTQYF.

CDR3 in amino acids: CASSFGLAGGTFPYEQYF. CDR3 DNA sequence: TGTGCCAGCAGCTTTGGACTAGCGGGAGGAACTTTTCCGTACGAGCAGTACTTC. The J gene is TRBJ2-7, the V gene TRBV7-2; 14 nucleotides align to TRBD2. Germline V gives CDR1 SGHTA, CDR2 FQGNSA. V lost 3 bases, J lost 4 bases, and 11 bases stayed unmatched. The CDR3 spans 18 residues.

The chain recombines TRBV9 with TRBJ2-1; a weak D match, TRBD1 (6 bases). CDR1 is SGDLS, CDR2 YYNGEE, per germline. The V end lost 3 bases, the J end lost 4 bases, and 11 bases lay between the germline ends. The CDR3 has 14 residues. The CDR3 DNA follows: TGTGCCAGCAGCGCGGGACACCAATACAATGAGCAGTTCTTC. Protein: CASSAGHQYNEQFF.